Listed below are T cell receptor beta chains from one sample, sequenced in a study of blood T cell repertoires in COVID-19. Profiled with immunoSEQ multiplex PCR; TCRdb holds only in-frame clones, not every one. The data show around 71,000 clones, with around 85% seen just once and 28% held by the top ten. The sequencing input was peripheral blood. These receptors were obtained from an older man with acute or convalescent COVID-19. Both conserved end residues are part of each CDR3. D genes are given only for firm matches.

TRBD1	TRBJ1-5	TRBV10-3	TGTGCCATCAGGGGCGACAGGGAGGATCAGCCCCAGCATTTT	CAIRGDREDQPQHF
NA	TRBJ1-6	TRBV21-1	TGTGCCAGCAGCACAAACAGGGGAGTGGAAAATTCACCCCTCCACTTT	CASSTNRGVENSPLHF
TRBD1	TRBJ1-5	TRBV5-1	TGCGCCAGCAGCCTCGGGCAGGGGGGTCTTCAGCCCCAGCATTTT	CASSLGQGGLQPQHF
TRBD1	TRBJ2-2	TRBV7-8	TGTGCCAGCAGCTTAGGGGACAGGGGGCTCGGGGAGCTGTTTTTT	CASSLGDRGLGELFF
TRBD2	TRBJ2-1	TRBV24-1	TGTGCCACCAGTGACCCCTCTAGCGGGAGAACCAATGAGCAGTTCTTC	CATSDPSSGRTNEQFF
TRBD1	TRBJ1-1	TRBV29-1	TGCAGCTACCGGGACAGTAACACTGAAGCTTTCTTT	CSYRDSNTEAFF
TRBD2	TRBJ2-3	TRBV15	TGTGCCACCAGCAGAGTTTTAGGGAGCGGGAATACGCAGTATTTT	CATSRVLGSGNTQYF
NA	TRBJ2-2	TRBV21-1	TGTGCCAGCACGGGGTTGGGCGGGGAGCTGTTTTTT	CASTGLGGELFF
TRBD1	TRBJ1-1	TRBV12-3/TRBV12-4	TGTGCCAGCAGTCCGGGACAGGGCGATGAAGCTTTCTTT	CASSPGQGDEAFF
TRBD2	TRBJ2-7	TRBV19	TGTGCCAGTAGTACCTCCATAGCGGGAGGGCCGGGAGAGCAGTACTTC	CASSTSIAGGPGEQYF
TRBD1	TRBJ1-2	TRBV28	TGTGCCAGCACCTGGGGGGGACAGGGGAATGGCTACACCTTC	CASTWGGQGNGYTF
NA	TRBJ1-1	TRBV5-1	TGCGCCAGCAGCTTGGGTCCGGACACTGAAGCTTTCTTT	CASSLGPDTEAFF
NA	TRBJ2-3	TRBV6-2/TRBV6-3	TGTGCCAGCAGTTCGGAGGAAGCCACAGATACGCAGTATTTT	CASSSEEATDTQYF